These 20 T cell receptor beta chains were all obtained from the same sample, sequenced in a study of somatic mutations in cytotoxic T cells in rheumatoid arthritis. Here immunoSEQ multiplex PCR was the method, and the copy in TCRdb shows in-frame clones only, minus some. The sample lists 15,000 or so clones; about 68% were seen once. Sample: CD8+ T cells sorted from blood. The receptors originated from an adult with rheumatoid arthritis.

V and J are TRBV29-1 and TRBJ1-2, with a weak D call TRBD1 (5 bases). The CDR3 loop spans 13 amino acids. Trimming removed 2 bases from V and 4 bases from J, with 11 bases in between. CDR1 and CDR2 from the germline V gene are SQVTM and ANQGSEA. CDR3 region: CSVEWRGSYGYTF. DNA for the CDR3: TGCAGCGTTGAATGGAGGGGAAGCTATGGCTACACCTTC.

J is TRBJ1-5 and V is TRBV15, with 7 bases lining up with TRBD1. The CDR3 contains 17 residues. J gave up 0 bases and V 1 base, and 6 bases lay outside the gene matches. Germline CDR1 reads LNHNV; CDR2 reads YYDKDF (reference sequence). The CDR3 is CATSRALDRYSNQPQHF. In nucleotides, the CDR3 is TGTGCCACCAGCAGAGCACTGGACAGGTATAGCAATCAGCCCCAGCATTTT.

The chain employs TRBV2 and TRBJ2-7; 12 bases align to TRBD2. The CDR3 runs to 16 residues. Germline assignment: CDR1 SNHLY and CDR2 FYNNEI. The J segment lost 7 bases and the V segment lost 1 base, leaving 8 bases of the junction unmatched. Here the CDR3 reads CASSEEASGGGREQYF. The DNA of the CDR3 is TGTGCCAGCAGTGAAGAGGCTAGCGGGGGGGGAAGAGAGCAGTACTTC.

The chain combines TRBV28 with TRBJ2-7; D possibly corresponds to TRBD1 (6 bases). Trimming left V 3 bases short and J 2 bases short, with 11 bases between. Germline assignment: CDR1 MDHEN and CDR2 SYDVKM. This CDR3 comprises 14 residues. The CDR3 is CASSFRDMAYEQYF. In DNA, the CDR3 is TGTGCCAGCAGTTTTAGGGACATGGCCTACGAGCAGTACTTC.

The chain carries TRBV10-3 and TRBJ1-2; D might be TRBD1 (5 bases). This CDR3 has 13 amino acids. Germline V CDR1 and CDR2: ENHRY, SYGVKD. V lost 8 bases and J lost 6, with 16 bases in between. The CDR3 nucleotides read TGTGCCATCTTCGGGGGGGGAAGCGATGGCTACACCTTC. It is translated as CAIFGGGSDGYTF.

The chain links TRBV9 to TRBJ2-3; the match to TRBD2 covers 7 bases. With V trimmed by 0 bases and J by 1 base, 2 bases remained unmatched. Germline V CDR1 and CDR2: SGDLS, YYNGEE. The CDR3 runs 15 residues. CDR3 nucleotides: TGTGCCAGCAGCGTAGGGGAGGGTGGCACAGATACGCAGTATTTT. It specifies CASSVGEGGTDTQYF.

This chain links TRBV11-1 with TRBJ2-7; D is unclear. The CDR3 is 13 amino acids. Looked up from germline, CDR1 is SGHAT and CDR2 is FQDESV (reference sequence). V was clipped by 3 bases and J by 4 bases, with 10 bases between them. The CDR3 DNA reads TGTGCCAGCAGCTTGGGTAGAGTTTACGAGCAGTACTTC. It codes for CASSLGRVYEQYF.

The rearrangement uses TRBV19 and TRBJ1-2, with D uncertain. There are 12 residues in the CDR3. V lost 7 bases to trimming and J lost 8 bases, with 14 bases between them. CDR1 and CDR2 from the germline V gene are LNHDA and SQIVND (reference sequence). The CDR3: CASIGPVSGYTF. CDR3 DNA: TGTGCCAGTATAGGGCCGGTATCGGGCTACACCTTC.

The gene calls are TRBV2 and TRBJ1-4; D ambiguous. V shed 3 bases and J shed 6 bases, with 11 bases lying between them. Germline V gene sequence: CDR1 SNHLY, CDR2 FYNNEI. The CDR3 contains 14 residues. The CDR3 here is CASSDPGEDEKLFF. The CDR3 nucleotides read TGTGCCAGCAGTGACCCCGGGGAGGATGAAAAACTGTTTTTT.

The CDR3 reads CASSLDQANEQFF. CDR3 in DNA: TGTGCCAGCAGCTTAGATCAAGCCAATGAGCAGTTCTTC. The chain carries TRBV11-3 and TRBJ2-1; D is uncertain. This CDR3 has 13 amino acids. V was pared by 0 bases and J by 6 bases, with 6 bases between. The V gene's germline CDR1 is SGHNT and CDR2 YENEEA.

This chain links TRBV7-6 with TRBJ1-1; weak D call: TRBD1 (5 bases). Per germline, CDR1 SGHVS and CDR2 FNYEAQ. Trimming cost V 3 bases and J 4 bases, with 12 bases left between them. This CDR3 has 14 amino acids. CDR3 sequence (DNA): TGTGCCAGCAGCTTTCCAGGGTACGGCACTGAAGCTTTCTTT. Translating gives CASSFPGYGTEAFF.

This clone came up a few times. Other DNA sequences in this sample translate to the same CDR3. The V gene is TRBV19, the J gene TRBJ2-7; possibly TRBD2 for D (5 bases). V was trimmed by 1 base and J by 2 bases, leaving 9 bases between them. This CDR3 spans 14 amino acids. CDR1 is LNHDA and CDR2 is SQIVND in the germline V gene (reference sequence). The CDR3, as DNA: TGTGCCAGTAGTATAGGGAGCGGAACCTACGAGCAGTACTTC. Encoded protein: CASSIGSGTYEQYF.

The chain carries TRBV19 and TRBJ1-2, with D perhaps matching TRBD1 (5 bases). Germline CDR1 is LNHDA and CDR2 is SQIVND (reference sequence). The CDR3 sequence is 12 residues long. V dropped 5 bases and J dropped 6 bases, with 10 bases sitting between them. CDR3 coding DNA: TGTGCCAGTAGTCAGGGTCGAGATGGCTACACCTTC. This codes for CASSQGRDGYTF. Using reference TRBV19 and TRBJ1-2 for the parts outside the CDR3, the full variable domain is DGGITQSPKYLFRKEGQNVTLSCEQNLNHDAMYWYRQDPGQGLRLIYYSQIVNDFQKGDIAEGYSVSREKKESFPLTVTSAQKNPTAFYLCASSQGRDGYTFGSGTRLTVV.

The sample holds one count of this clone. The chain recombines TRBV6-1 with TRBJ1-6, with D unclear. There are 15 residues in the CDR3. Germline values: CDR1 MNHNS, CDR2 SASEGT. Trimming pared 2 bases from V and 2 bases from J, leaving 7 bases between. The CDR3 loop reads CASSEWEAYNSPLHF. CDR3 nucleotides: TGTGCCAGCAGTGAATGGGAGGCCTATAATTCACCCCTCCACTTT.

The chain recombines TRBV6-1 with TRBJ1-6, with D perhaps TRBD1 (5 bases). In germline, CDR1 is MNHNS, CDR2 SASEGT. V was pared by 6 bases and J by 6 bases, with 15 bases between. The CDR3 runs to 15 residues. CDR3: CASRPGRGGNSPLHF. As DNA, the CDR3 is TGTGCCAGCAGGCCCGGGCGCGGGGGTAATTCACCCCTCCACTTT.

This clone was seen once. The rearrangement links TRBV27 to TRBJ2-5; TRBD2 agrees at 7 bases. V was pared by 3 bases and J by 7 bases, with 14 bases of the junction left unmatched. The length of the CDR3 is 16 residues. Germline-derived CDR1 and CDR2 are MNHEY and SMNVEV (reference sequence). In DNA, the CDR3 is TGTGCCAGCAGTTTTGGAAAAGCCGGACTAGAGGGGACCCAGTACTTC. This codes for CASSFGKAGLEGTQYF.

CDR3 in amino acids: CASKGGPLINEQFF. The CDR3 DNA is TGTGCCAGCAAGGGGGGGCCACTTATCAATGAGCAGTTCTTC. The rearrangement joins TRBV27 to TRBJ2-1; D is possibly TRBD2 (7 bases). This CDR3 comprises 14 residues. The V and J ends lost 7 bases and 6 bases respectively, with 16 bases between them. Germline V gene data show CDR1 as MNHEY and CDR2 as SMNVEV (reference sequence).

This chain links TRBV15 with TRBJ2-3; no clear D gene. Germline V gene data show CDR1 as LNHNV and CDR2 as YYDKDF (reference sequence). V lost 3 bases and J lost 4, with 14 bases in between. This CDR3 is 15 amino acids long. As DNA, the CDR3 is TGTGCCACCAGCAGGCAGACCCAGGTCCCAGATACGCAGTATTTT. It encodes CATSRQTQVPDTQYF.

This chain joins TRBV10-3 and TRBJ2-5; D might be TRBD2 (5 bases). The CDR3 covers 15 residues. Looked up from germline, CDR1 is ENHRY and CDR2 is SYGVKD. V lost 0 bases, J lost 1 base, and 9 bases lay in between. Here the CDR3 DNA reads TGTGCCATCAGTGAGTCGGCGACTACCCAAGAGACCCAGTACTTC. This gives the protein CAISESATTQETQYF.

The sample holds a few counts of this clone. The chain recombines TRBV10-1 with TRBJ2-7; D call uncertain. Germline V gene sequence: CDR1 WNHNN, CDR2 SYGVQD (reference sequence). The CDR3 is made up of 13 amino acids. Deletions cut 2 bases from V and 0 bases from J, with 5 bases between. CDR3 sequence reads: CASSEAGSYEQYF. CDR3 nucleotide sequence: TGCGCCAGCAGTGAGGCAGGCTCCTACGAGCAGTACTTC.